This TCR beta chain came from a study of early T cells in non-severe SARS-CoV-2 infection. In the study overall: Chains from this unsorted whole-blood bulk RNA could not be paired.

This clonotype was counted between two and nine times. What it binds is unknown. Germline lookup yields CDR1 SGHRS and CDR2 YFSETQ. V lost 4 bases and J lost 8; bases outside the gene matches: 8. This CDR3 spans 16 amino acids. Individual cDNA molecules were tagged with unique molecular identifiers. TCRdb itself ran the 5' RACE reads through MiXCR, one entry per CDR3 protein. The sample lists over 60,000 distinct CDR3 sequences, around a tenth seen once, with just under 6% in the top ten. Study-level findings and limits: VDJdb-based annotation leaned toward anti-spike CD8 responses and missed private and CD4 specificities.

The sample consisted of whole blood. The clonotype originates from an adult who was a healthcare worker with PCR-confirmed SARS-CoV-2 infection or an uninfected control (not recorded which). This chain links TRBV5-1 with TRBJ2-1, with TRBD2 identical over 14 bases. The CDR3: CASSPPGTSGSDEQFF. CDR3 in DNA: TGCGCCAGCAGCCCACCAGGGACTAGCGGGAGCGATGAGCAGTTCTTC.